Listed below are T cell receptor beta chains from one sample, sequenced in a study of early T cells in non-severe SARS-CoV-2 infection. Each CDR3 protein gets one entry after TCRdb re-called the 5' RACE reads with MiXCR. This table has about 55,000 distinct CDR3 sequences, just under 15% appearing once. The source was whole blood, collected at baseline. The receptors here all came from an adult who was a healthcare worker with PCR-confirmed SARS-CoV-2 infection or an uninfected control (not recorded which). The CDR3 runs from the conserved cysteine through the conserved F or W. D genes are given only for firm matches. Expanded clones are given a class, and other clones once, few, many or no size at all.

clone_size	j_call	v_call	d_call	cdr3_aa	cdr3_nt
few	TRBJ2-1	TRBV28	NA	CASRGESYNEQFF	TGTGCCAGTAGGGGGGAATCCTACAATGAGCAGTTCTTC
few	TRBJ1-2	TRBV19	NA	CASSANDESFYGYTF	TGTGCCAGTAGCGCCAATGACGAGTCCTTTTATGGCTACACCTTC
many	TRBJ1-2	TRBV10-2	NA	CASSESGGGYTF	TGCGCCAGCAGTGAGTCGGGGGGAGGCTACACCTTC
NA	TRBJ2-7	TRBV18	NA	CASSPPTAGLVEQYF	TGTGCCAGCTCACCACCGACAGCGGGCCTCGTCGAGCAGTACTTC
NA	TRBJ1-1	TRBV27	TRBD1	CASSLSGQGEAFF	TGTGCCAGCAGTTTAAGCGGACAGGGTGAAGCTTTCTTT
NA	TRBJ1-1	TRBV13	NA	CASSLAGGTEAFF	TGTGCCAGCAGCTTAGCCGGGGGCACTGAAGCTTTCTTT
NA	TRBJ1-6	TRBV30	TRBD1	CAWSPQGANYNSPLHF	TGTGCCTGGAGCCCACAGGGGGCCAACTATAATTCACCCCTCCACTTT
many	TRBJ2-5	TRBV28	NA	CASRQGIETQYF	TGTGCCAGCAGGCAGGGTATCGAGACCCAGTACTTC
NA	TRBJ2-7	TRBV11-2	NA	CASSLGPLVYEQYF	TGTGCCAGCAGCCTGGGACCGCTAGTGTACGAGCAGTACTTC
NA	TRBJ2-5	TRBV6-5	NA	CASRRGGLQETQYF	TGTGCCAGCAGAAGAGGGGGACTACAAGAGACCCAGTACTTC
NA	TRBJ2-1	TRBV29-1	TRBD2	CSAGLASNEQFF	TGCAGCGCGGGACTAGCGTCCAATGAGCAGTTCTTC
few	TRBJ2-1	TRBV2	TRBD1	CASYSGTGNNEQFF	TGTGCCAGTTATTCCGGGACAGGGAATAATGAGCAGTTCTTC
many	TRBJ1-3	TRBV29-1	TRBD1	CSVQGQGGNTIYF	TGCAGCGTTCAGGGACAGGGAGGAAACACCATATATTTT
few	TRBJ2-3	TRBV20-1	TRBD2	CSARDPLAFYTQYF	TGCAGTGCTAGAGACCCACTAGCGTTCTATACGCAGTATTTT
many	TRBJ2-1	TRBV6-1	NA	CASSRSMAYNEQFF	TGTGCCAGCAGTAGGTCCATGGCCTACAATGAGCAGTTCTTC
few	TRBJ2-3	TRBV20-1	NA	CSARDLMQSTDTQYF	TGCAGTGCTAGAGATTTAATGCAGTCCACAGATACGCAGTATTTT
few	TRBJ2-7	TRBV5-6	NA	CASSFLGVSYEQYF	TGTGCCAGCAGCTTCTTGGGTGTCTCCTACGAGCAGTACTTC
few	TRBJ1-6	TRBV6-6	TRBD1	CASRQGDSPLHF	TGTGCCAGCCGACAGGGAGATTCACCCCTCCACTTT
few	TRBJ2-7	TRBV10-3	NA	CATGALQGSYEQYF	TGTGCCACCGGAGCCTTACAGGGCTCCTACGAGCAGTACTTC
few	TRBJ1-5	TRBV3-1	NA	CASSLNADQPQHF	TGTGCCAGCAGCCTCAACGCCGATCAGCCCCAGCATTTT
NA	TRBJ2-7	TRBV18	TRBD1	CASRQGLEQYF	TGTGCCAGCCGACAGGGGTTAGAGCAGTACTTC
NA	TRBJ2-7	TRBV6-1	NA	CASSEAADMVYEQYF	TGTGCCAGCAGTGAAGCGGCGGACATGGTCTACGAGCAGTACTTC
few	TRBJ2-7	TRBV27	NA	CASSLIGDEQYF	TGTGCCAGCAGTTTGATAGGGGACGAGCAGTACTTC
few	TRBJ1-5	TRBV7-2	NA	CASSLVGSNQPQHF	TGTGCCAGCAGCTTAGTGGGGAGCAATCAGCCCCAGCATTTT
few	TRBJ2-1	TRBV29-1	NA	CSVESLNAVYEQFF	TGCAGCGTTGAATCACTTAATGCCGTCTATGAGCAGTTCTTC
many	TRBJ2-7	TRBV29-1	NA	CSVAPTAAGQYF	TGCAGCGTTGCTCCCACCGCAGCCGGGCAGTACTTC
few	TRBJ2-7	TRBV15	TRBD2	CATSSYSGRARDEQYF	TGTGCCACCAGCAGTTATAGCGGGAGGGCCCGTGACGAGCAGTACTTC
NA	TRBJ2-2	TRBV19	NA	CASTIGGLVTDTGELFF	TGTGCCAGTACGATCGGCGGTCTAGTTACGGACACCGGGGAGCTGTTTTTT
few	TRBJ1-2	TRBV7-9	TRBD1	CASSRRIGTALVYGYTF	TGTGCCAGCAGCCGCCGCATAGGGACAGCACTCGTCTATGGCTACACCTTC